This T cell receptor beta chain was sequenced for a study of CD8 T cells in ankylosing spondylitis. V lost 4 bases, J lost 9 bases, and 10 bases stayed unmatched. The CDR3 has 14 residues. Germline V gene sequence: CDR1 MRHNA, CDR2 SNTAGT. TCRdb redid the calling of the 5' RACE reads with MiXCR, one entry per CDR3 protein. The sample records roughly 300,000 distinct CDR3 sequences, 6.5% to 10% being singletons. This clonotype was counted at least ten times. Its antigen is currently unknown. Study-wide results and caveats: Characteristic, it appeared, of ankylosing spondylitis blood was a TCR beta motif of roughly eight highly homologous variants.

The chain couples TRBV6-4 to TRBJ2-7; 9 bases are shared with TRBD2. This TCR was recovered from a male donor with ankylosing spondylitis. Sequencing was carried out using blood, either unsorted or a sorted T cell fraction (not recorded which). CDR3 sequence (DNA): TGTGCCAGCAGTGTGGATAGCGGGAGAGGCATGCAGTACTTC. Translating gives CASSVDSGRGMQYF.